This T cell receptor beta chain was found in a study of shared clonotypes between healthy human individuals. In the CD4+ fraction, cells were divided into CD45RA+ naive and CD45RA-negative memory subsets. The method was immunoSEQ multiplex PCR; TCRdb's version includes in-frame clones alone and lacks a portion of them. The profile shows roughly 1 million clones, approximately 72% of them singletons. This CDR3 comprises 16 residues. Per the germline V gene, CDR1 is SGDLS and CDR2 is YYNGEE. V dropped 8 bases and J dropped 0 bases, with 18 bases sitting between them. This clonotype was obtained from a man aged 18-30 years in good health. The sample taken for sequencing was memory CD4+ T cells sorted from blood. The subset: CD45RA-negative fraction. The rearrangement links TRBV9 to TRBJ1-3; maybe TRBD1 (6 bases). The CDR3 DNA sequence: TGTGCCAGACCGCCGGGACATCTGAGCTCTGGAAACACCATATATTTT. This encodes CARPPGHLSSGNTIYF.